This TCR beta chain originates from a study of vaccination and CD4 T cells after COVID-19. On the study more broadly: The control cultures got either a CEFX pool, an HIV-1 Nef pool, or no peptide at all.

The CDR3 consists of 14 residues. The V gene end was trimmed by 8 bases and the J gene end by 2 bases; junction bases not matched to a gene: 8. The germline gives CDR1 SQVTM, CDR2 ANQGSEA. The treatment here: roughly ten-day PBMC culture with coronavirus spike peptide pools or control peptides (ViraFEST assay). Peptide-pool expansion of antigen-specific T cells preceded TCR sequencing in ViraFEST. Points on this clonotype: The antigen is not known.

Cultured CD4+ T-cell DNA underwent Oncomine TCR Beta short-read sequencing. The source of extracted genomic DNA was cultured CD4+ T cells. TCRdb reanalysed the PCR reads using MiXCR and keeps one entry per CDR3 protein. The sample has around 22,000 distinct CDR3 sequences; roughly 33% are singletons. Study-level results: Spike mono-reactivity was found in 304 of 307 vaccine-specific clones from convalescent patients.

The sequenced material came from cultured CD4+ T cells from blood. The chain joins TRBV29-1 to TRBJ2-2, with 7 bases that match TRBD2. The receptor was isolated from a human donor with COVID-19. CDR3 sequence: CSMREGGNTGELFF. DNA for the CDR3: TGCAGCATGAGGGAGGGAGGAAACACCGGGGAGCTGTTTTTT.